This T cell receptor beta chain was identified during a study of blood T cell repertoires in COVID-19. The repertoire was sequenced with immunoSEQ multiplex PCR; TCRdb's copy has only in-frame clones and lacks some. Of some 380,000 clones in the sample, more than 75% were seen once. In its sample, this clone was seen once. Germline CDR1 SGHRS, CDR2 YFSETQ. With V trimmed by 5 bases and J by 0 bases, 10 bases remained unmatched. CDR3 size: 16 residues. The V and J genes are TRBV5-1 and TRBJ1-1, with 7 bases aligning to TRBD1. The clonotype was recovered from a human donor with acute or convalescent COVID-19. The donor label of this sample is uncertain. The specimen was peripheral blood. The CDR3 nucleotides read TGCGCCAGCAGGGGTGAGGGGGCGGCCATGAACACTGAAGCTTTCTTT. Its translation is CASRGEGAAMNTEAFF.